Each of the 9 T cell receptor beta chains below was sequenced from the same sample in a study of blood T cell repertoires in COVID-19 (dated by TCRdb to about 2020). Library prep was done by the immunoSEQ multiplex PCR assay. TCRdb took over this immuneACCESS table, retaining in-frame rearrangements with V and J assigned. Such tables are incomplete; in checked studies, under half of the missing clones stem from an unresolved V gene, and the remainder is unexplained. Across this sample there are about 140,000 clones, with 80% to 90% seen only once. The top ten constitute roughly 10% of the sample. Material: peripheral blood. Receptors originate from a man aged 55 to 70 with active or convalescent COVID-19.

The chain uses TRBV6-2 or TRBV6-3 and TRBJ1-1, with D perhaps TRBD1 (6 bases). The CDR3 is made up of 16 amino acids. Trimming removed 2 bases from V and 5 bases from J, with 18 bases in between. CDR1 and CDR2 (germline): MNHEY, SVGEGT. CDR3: CASSYKAETGKTEAFF. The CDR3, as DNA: TGTGCCAGCAGTTACAAGGCTGAAACAGGGAAGACTGAAGCTTTCTTT.

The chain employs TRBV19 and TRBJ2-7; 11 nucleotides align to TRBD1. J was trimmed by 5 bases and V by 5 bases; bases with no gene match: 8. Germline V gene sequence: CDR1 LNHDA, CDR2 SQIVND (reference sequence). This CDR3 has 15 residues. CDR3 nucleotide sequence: TGTGCCAGTAGTCTTGGACAGGGGGCGCCCAACGAGCAGTACTTC. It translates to CASSLGQGAPNEQYF.

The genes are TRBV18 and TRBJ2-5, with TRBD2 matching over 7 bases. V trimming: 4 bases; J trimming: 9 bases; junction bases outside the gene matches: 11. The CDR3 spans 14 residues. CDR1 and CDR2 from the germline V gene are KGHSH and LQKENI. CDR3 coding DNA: TGTGCCAGCTCACTAGGACTAGGAGAGGGGTCCCAGTACTTC. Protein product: CASSLGLGEGSQYF.

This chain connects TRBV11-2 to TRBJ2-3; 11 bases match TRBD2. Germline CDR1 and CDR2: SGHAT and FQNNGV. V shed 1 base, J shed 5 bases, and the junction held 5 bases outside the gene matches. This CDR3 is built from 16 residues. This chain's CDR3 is CASSLGLAGGLDTQYF. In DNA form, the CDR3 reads TGTGCCAGCAGCTTAGGGCTAGCGGGAGGATTAGATACGCAGTATTTT.

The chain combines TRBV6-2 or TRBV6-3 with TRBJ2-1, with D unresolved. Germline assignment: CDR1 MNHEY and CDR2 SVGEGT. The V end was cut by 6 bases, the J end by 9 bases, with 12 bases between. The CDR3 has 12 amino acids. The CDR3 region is CASSQPVGEQFF. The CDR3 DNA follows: TGTGCCAGCAGCCAACCGGTCGGTGAGCAGTTCTTC.

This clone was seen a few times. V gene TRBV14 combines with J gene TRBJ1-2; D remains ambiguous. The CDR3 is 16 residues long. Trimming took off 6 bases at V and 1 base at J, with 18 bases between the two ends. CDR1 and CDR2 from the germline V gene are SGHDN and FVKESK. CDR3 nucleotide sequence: TGTGCCAGCAGTCGATTCGGTAGCGATCGTAACTATGGCTACACCTTC. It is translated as CASSRFGSDRNYGYTF.

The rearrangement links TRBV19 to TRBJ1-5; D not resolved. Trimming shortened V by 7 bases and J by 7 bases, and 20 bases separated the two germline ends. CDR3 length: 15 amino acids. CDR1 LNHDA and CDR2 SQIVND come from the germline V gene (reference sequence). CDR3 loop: CASKAESGSRQPQHF. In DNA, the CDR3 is TGTGCCAGTAAAGCGGAATCGGGCAGCAGACAGCCCCAGCATTTT.

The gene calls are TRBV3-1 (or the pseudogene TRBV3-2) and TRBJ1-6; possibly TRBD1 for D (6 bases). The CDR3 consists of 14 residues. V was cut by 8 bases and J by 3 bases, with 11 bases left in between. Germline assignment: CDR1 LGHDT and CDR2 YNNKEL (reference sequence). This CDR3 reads CASVMGHYNSPLHF. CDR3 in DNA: TGTGCCAGCGTCATGGGACACTATAATTCACCCCTCCACTTT.

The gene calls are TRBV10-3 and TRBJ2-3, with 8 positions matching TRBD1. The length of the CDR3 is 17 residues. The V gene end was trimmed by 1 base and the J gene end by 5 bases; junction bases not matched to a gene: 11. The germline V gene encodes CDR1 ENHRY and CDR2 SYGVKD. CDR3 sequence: CAISEFSAGGLEDTQYF. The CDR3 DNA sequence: TGTGCCATCAGTGAGTTTAGTGCAGGGGGCTTGGAAGATACGCAGTATTTT.